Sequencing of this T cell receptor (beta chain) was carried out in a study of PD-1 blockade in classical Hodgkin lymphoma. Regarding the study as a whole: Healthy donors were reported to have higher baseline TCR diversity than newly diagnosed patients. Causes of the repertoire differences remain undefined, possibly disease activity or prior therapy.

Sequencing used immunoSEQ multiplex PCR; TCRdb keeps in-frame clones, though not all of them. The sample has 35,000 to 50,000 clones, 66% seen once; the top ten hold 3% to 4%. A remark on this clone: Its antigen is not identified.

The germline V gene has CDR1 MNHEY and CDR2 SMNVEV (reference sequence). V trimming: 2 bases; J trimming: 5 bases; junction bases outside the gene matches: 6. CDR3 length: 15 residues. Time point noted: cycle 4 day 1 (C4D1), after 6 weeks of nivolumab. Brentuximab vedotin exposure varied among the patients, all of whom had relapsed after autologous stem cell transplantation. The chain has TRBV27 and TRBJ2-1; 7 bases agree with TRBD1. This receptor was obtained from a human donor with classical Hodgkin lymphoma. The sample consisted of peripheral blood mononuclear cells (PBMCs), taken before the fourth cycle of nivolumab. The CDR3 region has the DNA TGTGCCAGCAGTTTAGAGGGGGCCACACACAATGAGCAGTTCTTC. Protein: CASSLEGATHNEQFF.